Shown below are 14 T cell receptor beta chains from a single sample sequenced in a study of cytomegalovirus exposure and HLA in healthy donors. PCR amplification relied on 60 Vbeta primers (plus 13 Jbeta primers). Generated by immunoSEQ multiplex PCR, the TCRdb table keeps only in-frame clones and is missing some. The sample records 200,000 or so clones, about 80% being singletons. Sequencing input: PBMCs. These receptor sequences come from a man aged 18-30 years in good health and CMV-seronegative.

The J gene is TRBJ1-1, the V gene TRBV30, with no clear D. Germline-derived CDR1 and CDR2 are GTSNPN and SVGIG (reference sequence). Trimming took 0 bases from V and 1 from J, leaving 15 bases between them. CDR3 length: 16 residues. The CDR3 coding sequence is TGTGCCTGGAGTGTACTCATTAGTCGCCAGAACACTGAAGCTTTCTTT. Its protein is CAWSVLISRQNTEAFF.

CDR3 coding DNA: TGTGCCAGCAGTCCTAGATTCGGGACCTACGAGCAGTACTTC. Translation: CASSPRFGTYEQYF. The genes are TRBV11-1 and TRBJ2-7, with D perhaps TRBD2 (5 bases). V was trimmed by 6 bases and J by 2 bases, leaving 14 bases between them. CDR3 length: 14 residues. The germline V gene has CDR1 SGHAT and CDR2 FQDESV (reference sequence).

The count of this clone is one. The chain has TRBV7-9 and TRBJ1-1; TRBD1 might be the D (5 bases). Trimming cost V 0 bases and J 5 bases, with 10 bases left between them. The germline CDR1 and CDR2 sequences are SEHNR and FQNEAQ (reference sequence). The CDR3 length is 14 residues. The CDR3 protein is CASSLAMKGTEAFF. In DNA, the CDR3 is TGTGCCAGCAGCTTAGCGATGAAGGGGACTGAAGCTTTCTTT.

This clone was found once. This chain joins TRBV10-3 and TRBJ1-1; weak D call: TRBD1 (5 bases). CDR3 length: 14 residues. V gave up 3 bases and J gave up 4 bases, with 12 bases separating them. Germline V gene sequence: CDR1 ENHRY, CDR2 SYGVKD. The CDR3 DNA is TGTGCCATCAGTGACAGGGAAAGAAGCACTGAAGCTTTCTTT. It specifies CAISDRERSTEAFF.

V is TRBV30 and J is TRBJ1-5; 7 nucleotides agree with TRBD1. CDR3 size: 14 residues. Per the germline V gene, CDR1 is GTSNPN and CDR2 is SVGIG (reference sequence). V gave up 3 bases and J gave up 5 bases; unmatched junction bases: 7. Written as DNA, the CDR3 is TGTGCCTGGAGCCGAGCAACAGGGGATCAGCCCCAGCATTTT. The encoded protein is CAWSRATGDQPQHF.

This chain joins TRBV27 and TRBJ1-4; a possible D gene is TRBD1 (5 bases). CDR1 is MNHEY and CDR2 is SMNVEV in the germline V gene (reference sequence). The CDR3 covers 14 residues. The V end was cut by 7 bases, the J end by 8 bases, with 17 bases between. CDR3 sequence: CASKAGLKYEKLFF. DNA for the CDR3: TGTGCCAGCAAGGCAGGGTTGAAATACGAAAAACTGTTTTTT.

This CDR3 is CASSLTGQASTNEKLFF. The CDR3 bases are TGTGCCAGCAGCTTAACTGGGCAGGCCTCAACTAATGAAAAACTGTTTTTT. The chain carries TRBV7-3 and TRBJ1-4; no reliable D call. The CDR3 length is 17 residues. V was trimmed by 0 bases and J by 0 bases, leaving 11 bases between them. Germline V gene lookup returns CDR1 SGHTA and CDR2 FQGTGA.

The CDR3: CSVEVGAGRTQHF. CDR3 in DNA: TGCAGCGTTGAAGTGGGGGCGGGCAGGACCCAGCATTTT. The chain is built from TRBV29-1 and TRBJ1-5; D might be TRBD1 (6 bases). Germline CDR1 is SQVTM and CDR2 is ANQGSEA. The V gene lost 1 base and the J gene lost 11 bases, with 15 bases spanning the gap. CDR3 length equals 13 residues.

This sequence joins TRBV4-2 and TRBJ2-7; maybe TRBD2 (6 bases). The CDR3 covers 15 residues. Trimming stripped 0 bases from V and 4 bases from J, with 13 bases between. Germline V lookup: CDR1 LGHNA, CDR2 YNFKEQ. CDR3 protein: CASSQDGTGLYEQYF. The CDR3 coding sequence is TGTGCCAGCAGCCAAGATGGGACGGGACTTTACGAGCAGTACTTC.

This chain links TRBV9 with TRBJ2-7; TRBD2 agrees at 9 bases. This CDR3 contains 18 residues. With V trimmed by 0 bases and J by 2 bases, 12 bases remained unmatched. The germline V gene encodes CDR1 SGDLS and CDR2 YYNGEE. The CDR3 is CASSVGDSGGPLTYEQYF. CDR3 DNA: TGTGCCAGCAGCGTAGGTGATAGCGGGGGACCACTCACCTACGAGCAGTACTTC.

The genes are TRBV28 and TRBJ2-2, with TRBD2 matching over 7 bases. With V trimmed by 7 bases and J by 5 bases, 10 bases remained unmatched. The germline V gene encodes CDR1 MDHEN and CDR2 SYDVKM. This CDR3 is 15 amino acids long. The CDR3 loop reads CASIWGGVGTGELFF. The CDR3 bases are TGTGCCAGCATCTGGGGGGGAGTTGGTACCGGGGAGCTGTTTTTT.

V gene TRBV5-6 combines with J gene TRBJ1-5; D call uncertain. The V gene's germline CDR1 is SGHDT and CDR2 YYEEEE. This CDR3 has 17 residues. With 6 bases removed from V and 9 bases from J, the gap between germline ends came to 28 bases. The CDR3 bases are TGTGCCAGCAACGGCGATCCAGGTTTAGGGATAGAGGGGCCCCAGCATTTT. Protein sequence: CASNGDPGLGIEGPQHF. Based on the CDR3 plus reference TRBV5-6 and TRBJ1-5, the full variable domain is DAGVTQSPTHLIKTRGQQVTLRCSPKSGHDTVSWYQQALGQGPQFIFQYYEEEERQRGNFPDRFSGHQFPNYSSELNVNALLLGDSALYLCASNGDPGLGIEGPQHFGDGTRLSIL.

The rearrangement links TRBV6-5 to TRBJ1-2, with no clear D. This CDR3 is built from 14 residues. The germline V and J ends were trimmed by 0 bases and 4 bases, with 9 bases remaining between them. Per germline, CDR1 MNHEY and CDR2 SVGAGI. The CDR3 loop reads CASSYSRESYGYTF. The CDR3 DNA is TGTGCCAGCAGTTACTCGAGGGAGAGCTATGGCTACACCTTC.

The chain recombines TRBV9 with TRBJ1-2, with TRBD1 matching 7 bases. The CDR3 is 14 residues long. V was clipped by 4 bases and J by 4 bases; unmatched bases: 7. Per germline, CDR1 SGDLS and CDR2 YYNGEE. Here the CDR3 reads CASSSTTGTYGYTF. DNA of the CDR3: TGTGCCAGCAGCTCGACGACAGGGACCTATGGCTACACCTTC.